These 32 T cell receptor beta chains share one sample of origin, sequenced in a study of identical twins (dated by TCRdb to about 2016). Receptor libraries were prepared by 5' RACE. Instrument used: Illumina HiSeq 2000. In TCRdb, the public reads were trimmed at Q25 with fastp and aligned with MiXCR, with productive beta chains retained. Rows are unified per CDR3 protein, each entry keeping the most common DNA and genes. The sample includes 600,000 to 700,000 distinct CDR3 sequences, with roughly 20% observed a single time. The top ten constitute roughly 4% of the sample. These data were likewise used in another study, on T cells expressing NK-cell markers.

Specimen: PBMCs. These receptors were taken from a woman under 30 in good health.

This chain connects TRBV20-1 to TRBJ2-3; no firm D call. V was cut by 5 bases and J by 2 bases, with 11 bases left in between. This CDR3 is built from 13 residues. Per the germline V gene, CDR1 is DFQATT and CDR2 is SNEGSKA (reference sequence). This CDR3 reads CSAPPRTTDTQYF. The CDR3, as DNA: TGCAGTGCTCCCCCAAGGACCACAGATACGCAGTATTTT.

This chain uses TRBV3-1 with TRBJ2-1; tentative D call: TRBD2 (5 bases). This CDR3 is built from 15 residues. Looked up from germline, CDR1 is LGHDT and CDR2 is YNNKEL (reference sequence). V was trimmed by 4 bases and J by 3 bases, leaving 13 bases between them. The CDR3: CASSLRDKSYNEQFF. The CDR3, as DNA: TGTGCCAGCAGCCTACGGGATAAGAGCTACAATGAGCAGTTCTTC.

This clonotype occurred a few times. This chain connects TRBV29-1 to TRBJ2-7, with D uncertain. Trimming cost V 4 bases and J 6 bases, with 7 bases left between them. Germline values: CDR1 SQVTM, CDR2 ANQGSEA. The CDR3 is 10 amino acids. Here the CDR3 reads CSVVFGEQYF. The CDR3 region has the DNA TGCAGCGTTGTATTCGGCGAGCAGTACTTC.

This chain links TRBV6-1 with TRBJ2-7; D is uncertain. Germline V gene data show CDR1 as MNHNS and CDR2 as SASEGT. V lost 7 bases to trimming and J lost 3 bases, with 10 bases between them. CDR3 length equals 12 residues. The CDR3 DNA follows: TGTGCCAGCACCCTGGTCGGCTACGAGCAGTACTTC. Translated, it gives CASTLVGYEQYF.

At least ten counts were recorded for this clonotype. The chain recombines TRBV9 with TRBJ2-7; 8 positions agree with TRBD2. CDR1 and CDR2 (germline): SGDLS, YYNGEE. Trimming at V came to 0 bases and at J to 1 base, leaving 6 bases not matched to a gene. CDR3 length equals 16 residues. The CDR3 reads CASSVGAGGLSYEQYF. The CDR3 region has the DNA TGTGCCAGCAGCGTAGGGGCGGGGGGACTATCCTACGAGCAGTACTTC.

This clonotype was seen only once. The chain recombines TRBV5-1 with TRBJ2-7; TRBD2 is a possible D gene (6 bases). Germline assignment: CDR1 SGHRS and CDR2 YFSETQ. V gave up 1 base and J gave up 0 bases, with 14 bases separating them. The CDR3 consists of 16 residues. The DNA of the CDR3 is TGCGCCAGCAGCTTGAGCGGGCCCTCTAGCTCCTACGAGCAGTACTTC. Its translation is CASSLSGPSSSYEQYF.

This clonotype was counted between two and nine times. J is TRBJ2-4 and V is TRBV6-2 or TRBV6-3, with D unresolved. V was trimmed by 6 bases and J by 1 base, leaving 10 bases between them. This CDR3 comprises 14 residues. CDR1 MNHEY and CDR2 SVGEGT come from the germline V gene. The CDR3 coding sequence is TGTGCCAGCAGCAGCAGGTTCGCCAAAAACATTCAGTACTTC. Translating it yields CASSSRFAKNIQYF.

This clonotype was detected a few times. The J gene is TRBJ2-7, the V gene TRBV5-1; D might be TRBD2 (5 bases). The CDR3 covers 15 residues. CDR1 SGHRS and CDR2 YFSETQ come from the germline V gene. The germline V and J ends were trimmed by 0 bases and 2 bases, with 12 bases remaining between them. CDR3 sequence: CASSLGSGFTYEQYF. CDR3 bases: TGCGCCAGCAGCTTGGGATCGGGGTTTACCTACGAGCAGTACTTC.

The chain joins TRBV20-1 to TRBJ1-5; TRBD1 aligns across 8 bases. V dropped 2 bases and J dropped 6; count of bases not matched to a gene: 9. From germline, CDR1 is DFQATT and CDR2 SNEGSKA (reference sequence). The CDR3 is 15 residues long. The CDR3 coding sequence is TGCAGTGCTAGATTAACAGGACAGGGCGGTCAGCCCCAGCATTTT. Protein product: CSARLTGQGGQPQHF.

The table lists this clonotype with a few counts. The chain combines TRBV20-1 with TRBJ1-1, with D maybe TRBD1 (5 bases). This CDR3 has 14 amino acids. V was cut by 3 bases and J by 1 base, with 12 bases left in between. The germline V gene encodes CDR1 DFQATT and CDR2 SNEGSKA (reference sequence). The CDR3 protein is CSARDRTGNTEAFF. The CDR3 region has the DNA TGCAGTGCTAGGGACCGAACAGGGAACACTGAAGCTTTCTTT.

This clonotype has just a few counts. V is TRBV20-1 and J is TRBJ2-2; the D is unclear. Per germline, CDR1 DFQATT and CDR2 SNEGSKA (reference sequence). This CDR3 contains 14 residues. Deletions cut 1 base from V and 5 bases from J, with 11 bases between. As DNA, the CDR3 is TGCAGTGCTAGAGTCCGGCCGTCGACCGGGGAGCTGTTTTTT. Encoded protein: CSARVRPSTGELFF.

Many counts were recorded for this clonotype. CDR3 DNA: TGCGCCAGCAGACCTACGGACGCCGCCTACGAGCAGTACTTC. Residues: CASRPTDAAYEQYF. This chain joins TRBV5-1 and TRBJ2-7; D is unclear. From germline, CDR1 is SGHRS and CDR2 YFSETQ. V was clipped by 5 bases and J by 2 bases, with 14 bases between them. The CDR3 contains 14 residues.

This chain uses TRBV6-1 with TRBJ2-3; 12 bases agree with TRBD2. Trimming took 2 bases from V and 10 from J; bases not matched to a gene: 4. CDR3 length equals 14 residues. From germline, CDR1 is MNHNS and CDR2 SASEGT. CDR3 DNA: TGTGCCAGCAGTGAACTACTAGCGGGGGGTTCGCAGTATTTT. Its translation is CASSELLAGGSQYF.

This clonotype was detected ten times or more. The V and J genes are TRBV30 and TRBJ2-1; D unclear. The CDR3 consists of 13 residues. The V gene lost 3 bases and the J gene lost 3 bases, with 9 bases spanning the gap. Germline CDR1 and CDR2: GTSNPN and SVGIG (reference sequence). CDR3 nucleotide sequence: TGTGCCTGGAGCGGCCATGGCTACAATGAGCAGTTCTTC. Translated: CAWSGHGYNEQFF.

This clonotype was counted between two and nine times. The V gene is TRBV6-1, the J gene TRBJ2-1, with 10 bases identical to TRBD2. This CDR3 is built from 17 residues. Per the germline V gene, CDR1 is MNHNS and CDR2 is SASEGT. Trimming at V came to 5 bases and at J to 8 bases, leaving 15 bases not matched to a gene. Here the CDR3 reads CASSPTGTSATVDEQFF. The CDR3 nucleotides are TGTGCCAGCAGTCCAACCGGGACTAGCGCGACCGTCGATGAGCAGTTCTTC.

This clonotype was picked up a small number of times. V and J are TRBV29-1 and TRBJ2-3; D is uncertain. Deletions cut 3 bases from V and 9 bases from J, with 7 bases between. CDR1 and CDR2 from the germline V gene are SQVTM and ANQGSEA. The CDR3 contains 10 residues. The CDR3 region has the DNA TGCAGCGTTGAGACCGCCACGCAGTATTTT. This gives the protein CSVETATQYF.

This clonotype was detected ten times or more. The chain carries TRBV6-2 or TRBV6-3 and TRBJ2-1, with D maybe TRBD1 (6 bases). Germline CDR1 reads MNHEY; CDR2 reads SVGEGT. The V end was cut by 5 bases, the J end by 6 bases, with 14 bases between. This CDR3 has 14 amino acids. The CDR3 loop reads CASSTSLGGNEQFF. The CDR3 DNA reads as TGTGCCAGCAGTACCTCCTTAGGGGGCAATGAGCAGTTCTTC.

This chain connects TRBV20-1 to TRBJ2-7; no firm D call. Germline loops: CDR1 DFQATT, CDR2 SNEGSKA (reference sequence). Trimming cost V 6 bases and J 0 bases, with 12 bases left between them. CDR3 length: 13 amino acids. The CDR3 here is CSAARASSYEQYF. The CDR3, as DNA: TGCAGTGCCGCCCGGGCAAGCTCCTACGAGCAGTACTTC.

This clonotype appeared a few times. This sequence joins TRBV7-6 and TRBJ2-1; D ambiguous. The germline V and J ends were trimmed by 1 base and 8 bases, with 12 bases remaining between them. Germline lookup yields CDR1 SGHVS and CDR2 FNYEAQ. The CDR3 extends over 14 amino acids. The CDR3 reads CASSLGAALDEQFF. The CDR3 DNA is TGTGCCAGCAGCTTAGGGGCAGCTTTGGATGAGCAGTTCTTC. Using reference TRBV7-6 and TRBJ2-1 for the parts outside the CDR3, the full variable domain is GAGVSQSPRYKVTKRGQDVALRCDPISGHVSLYWYRQALGQGPEFLTYFNYEAQQDKSGLPNDRFSAERPEGSISTLTIQRTEQRDSAMYRCASSLGAALDEQFFGPGTRLTVL.

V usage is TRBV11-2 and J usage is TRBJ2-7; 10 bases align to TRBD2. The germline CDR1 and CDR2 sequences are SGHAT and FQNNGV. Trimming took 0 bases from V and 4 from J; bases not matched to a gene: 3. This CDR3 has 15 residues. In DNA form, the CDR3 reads TGTGCCAGCAGCTTAGAACTAGCGGGACGATACGAGCAGTACTTC. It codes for CASSLELAGRYEQYF.

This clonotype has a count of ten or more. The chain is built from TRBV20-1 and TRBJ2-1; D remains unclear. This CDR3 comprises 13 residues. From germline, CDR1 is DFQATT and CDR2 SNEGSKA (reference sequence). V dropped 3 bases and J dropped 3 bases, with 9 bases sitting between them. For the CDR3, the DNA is TGCAGTGCTAGCGGTGGCGTCTACAATGAGCAGTTCTTC. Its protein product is CSASGGVYNEQFF.

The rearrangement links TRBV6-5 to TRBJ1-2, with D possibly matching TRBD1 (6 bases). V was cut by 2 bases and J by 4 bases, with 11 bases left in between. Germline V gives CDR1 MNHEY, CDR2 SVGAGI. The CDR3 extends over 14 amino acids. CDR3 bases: TGTGCCAGCAGTTACGATGGGGGCATCTATGGCTACACCTTC. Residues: CASSYDGGIYGYTF.

CDR3: CASEAGTYEQYF. The DNA of the CDR3 is TGTGCCAGCGAAGCAGGGACCTACGAGCAGTACTTC. This chain joins TRBV6-1 and TRBJ2-7; D is possibly TRBD1 (5 bases). The CDR3 runs 12 residues. V lost 8 bases and J lost 2, with 10 bases in between. The V gene's germline CDR1 is MNHNS and CDR2 SASEGT.

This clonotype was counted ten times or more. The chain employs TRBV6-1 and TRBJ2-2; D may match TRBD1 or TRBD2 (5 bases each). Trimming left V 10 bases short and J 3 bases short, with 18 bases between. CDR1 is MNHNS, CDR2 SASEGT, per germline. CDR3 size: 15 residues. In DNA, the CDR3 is TGTGCCACCCAGGACGGGGCATCGGACACCGGGGAGCTGTTTTTT. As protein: CATQDGASDTGELFF.

DNA for the CDR3: TGCGCCAGCAGCTTGGGGACCGGGACAGGGCTCGTTGAGCAGTTCTTC. It is translated as CASSLGTGTGLVEQFF. V gene TRBV5-1 combines with J gene TRBJ2-1; TRBD1 matches 9 bases. Germline-derived CDR1 and CDR2 are SGHRS and YFSETQ. The CDR3 contains 16 residues. V lost 0 bases and J lost 9; bases outside the gene matches: 10. The entire variable domain, with the rest obtained from reference TRBV5-1 and TRBJ2-1, is as follows: KAGVTQTPRYLIKTRGQQVTLSCSPISGHRSVSWYQQTPGQGLQFLFEYFSETQRNKGNFPGRFSGRQFSNSRSEMNVSTLELGDSALYLCASSLGTGTGLVEQFFGPGTRLTVL.

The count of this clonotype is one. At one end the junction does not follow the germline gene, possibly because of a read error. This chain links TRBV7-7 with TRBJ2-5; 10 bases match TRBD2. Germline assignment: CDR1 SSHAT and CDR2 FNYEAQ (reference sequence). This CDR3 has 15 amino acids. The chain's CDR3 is CASSSALAGGETQYF. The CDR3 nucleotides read TGTGCTAGCAGCTCGGCGTTAGCGGGGGGAGAGACCCAGTACTTC.

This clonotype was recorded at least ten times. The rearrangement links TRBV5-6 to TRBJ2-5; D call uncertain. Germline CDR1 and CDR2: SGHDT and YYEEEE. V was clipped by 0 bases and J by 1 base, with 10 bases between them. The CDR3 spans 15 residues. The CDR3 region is CASSLGWSGQETQYF. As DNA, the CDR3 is TGTGCCAGCAGCTTGGGTTGGTCAGGCCAAGAGACCCAGTACTTC.

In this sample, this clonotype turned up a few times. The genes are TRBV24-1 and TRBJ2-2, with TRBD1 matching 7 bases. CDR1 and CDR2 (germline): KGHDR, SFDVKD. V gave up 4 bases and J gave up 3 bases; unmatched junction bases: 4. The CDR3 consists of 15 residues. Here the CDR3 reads CATSEGQGDTGELFF. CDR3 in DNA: TGTGCCACCAGTGAAGGTCAGGGGGACACCGGGGAGCTGTTTTTT.

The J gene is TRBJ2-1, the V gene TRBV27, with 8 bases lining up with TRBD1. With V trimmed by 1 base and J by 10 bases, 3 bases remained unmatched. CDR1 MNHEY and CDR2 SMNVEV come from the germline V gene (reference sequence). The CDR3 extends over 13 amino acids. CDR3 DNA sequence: TGTGCCAGCAGTTTATTGGGGGACAGGGAGCAGTTCTTC. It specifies CASSLLGDREQFF.

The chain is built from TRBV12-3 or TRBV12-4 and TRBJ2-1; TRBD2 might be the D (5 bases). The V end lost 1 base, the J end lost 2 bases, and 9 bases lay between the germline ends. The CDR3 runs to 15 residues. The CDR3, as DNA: TGTGCCAGCAGTTTAGTACAGCGGCCCTACAATGAGCAGTTCTTC. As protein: CASSLVQRPYNEQFF.

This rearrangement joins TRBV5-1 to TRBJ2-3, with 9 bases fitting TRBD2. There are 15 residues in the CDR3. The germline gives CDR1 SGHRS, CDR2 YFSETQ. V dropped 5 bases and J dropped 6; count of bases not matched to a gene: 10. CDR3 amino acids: CASSPRGGRWDTQYF. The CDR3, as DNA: TGCGCCAGCAGTCCGCGGGGGGGCCGTTGGGATACGCAGTATTTT.

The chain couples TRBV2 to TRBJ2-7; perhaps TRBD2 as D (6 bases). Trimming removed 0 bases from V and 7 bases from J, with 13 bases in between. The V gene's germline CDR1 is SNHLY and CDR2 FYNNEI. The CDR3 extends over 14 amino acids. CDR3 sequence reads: CASSEARGFGEQYF. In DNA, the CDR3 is TGTGCCAGCAGTGAAGCGCGGGGTTTCGGAGAGCAGTACTTC.